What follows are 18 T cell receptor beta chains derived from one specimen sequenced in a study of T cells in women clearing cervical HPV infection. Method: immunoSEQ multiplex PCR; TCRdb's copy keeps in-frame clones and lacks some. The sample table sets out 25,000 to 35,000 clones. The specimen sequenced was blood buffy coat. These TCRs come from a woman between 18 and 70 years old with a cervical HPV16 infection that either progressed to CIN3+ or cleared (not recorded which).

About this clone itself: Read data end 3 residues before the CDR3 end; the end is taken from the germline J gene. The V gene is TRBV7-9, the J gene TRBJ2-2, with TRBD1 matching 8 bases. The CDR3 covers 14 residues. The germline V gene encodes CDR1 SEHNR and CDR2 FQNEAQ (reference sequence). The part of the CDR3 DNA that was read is TGTGCCAGCAGCCAGAGGACAGGGCCCGAAAAG. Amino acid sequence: CASSQRTGPEK. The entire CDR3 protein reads CASSQRTGPEKLFF.

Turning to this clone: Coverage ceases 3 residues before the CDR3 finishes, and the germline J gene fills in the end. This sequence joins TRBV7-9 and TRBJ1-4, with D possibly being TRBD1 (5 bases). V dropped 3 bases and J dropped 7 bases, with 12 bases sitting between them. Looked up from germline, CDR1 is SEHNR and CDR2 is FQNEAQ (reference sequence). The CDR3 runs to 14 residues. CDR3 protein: CASSFTGTGEKLFF. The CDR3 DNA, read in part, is TGTGCCAGCAGCTTTACAGGCACGGGTGAAAAA.

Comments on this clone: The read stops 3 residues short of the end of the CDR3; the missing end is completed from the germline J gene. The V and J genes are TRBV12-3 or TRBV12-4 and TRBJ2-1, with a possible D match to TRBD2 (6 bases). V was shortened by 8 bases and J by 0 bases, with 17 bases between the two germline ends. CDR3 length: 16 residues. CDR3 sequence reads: CASATEAGTSYNEQFF. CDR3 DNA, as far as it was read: TGTGCCAGCGCAACCGAGGCGGGGACCTCCTACAATGAG.

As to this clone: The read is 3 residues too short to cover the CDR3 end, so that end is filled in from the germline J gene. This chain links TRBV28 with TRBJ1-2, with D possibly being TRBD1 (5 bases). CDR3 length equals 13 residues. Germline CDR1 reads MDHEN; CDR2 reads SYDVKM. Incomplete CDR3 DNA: TGTGCCAGCAGTTTAAGGGGATACCGGAGC. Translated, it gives CASSLRGYRS. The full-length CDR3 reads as CASSLRGYRSYTF.

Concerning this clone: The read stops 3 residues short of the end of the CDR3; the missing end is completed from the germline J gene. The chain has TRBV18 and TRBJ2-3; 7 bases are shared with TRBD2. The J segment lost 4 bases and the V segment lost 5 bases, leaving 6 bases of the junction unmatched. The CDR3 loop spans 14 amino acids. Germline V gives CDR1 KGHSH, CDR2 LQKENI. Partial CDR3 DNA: TGTGCCAGCTCAATCGAGCGGGGCCCAGATACG. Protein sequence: CASSIERGPDT. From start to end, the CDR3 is CASSIERGPDTQYF.

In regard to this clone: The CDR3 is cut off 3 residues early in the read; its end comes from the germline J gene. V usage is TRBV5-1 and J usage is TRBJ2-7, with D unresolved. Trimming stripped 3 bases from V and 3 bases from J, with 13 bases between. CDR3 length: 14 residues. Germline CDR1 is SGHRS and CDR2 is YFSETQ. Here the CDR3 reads CASSSTTRGYEQYF. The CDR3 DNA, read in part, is TGCGCCAGCAGCTCAACAACCAGAGGCTACGAG.

The CDR3 protein is CASSWGSSQETQYF. CDR3 DNA, as far as it was read: TGTGCCAGCAGTTGGGGCAGCTCCCAAGAGACG. The V and J genes are TRBV12-3 or TRBV12-4 and TRBJ2-3; a weak D match, TRBD1 (5 bases). The CDR3 end lies 3 residues beyond the end of the read and is filled in from the germline J gene. This CDR3 comprises 14 residues.

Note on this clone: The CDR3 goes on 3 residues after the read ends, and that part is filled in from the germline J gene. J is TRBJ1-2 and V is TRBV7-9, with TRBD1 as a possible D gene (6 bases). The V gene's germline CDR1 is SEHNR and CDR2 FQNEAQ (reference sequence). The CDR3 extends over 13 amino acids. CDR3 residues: CAIEGTLYYDYTF. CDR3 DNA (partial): TGTGCCATCGAGGGGACATTGTACTACGAC.

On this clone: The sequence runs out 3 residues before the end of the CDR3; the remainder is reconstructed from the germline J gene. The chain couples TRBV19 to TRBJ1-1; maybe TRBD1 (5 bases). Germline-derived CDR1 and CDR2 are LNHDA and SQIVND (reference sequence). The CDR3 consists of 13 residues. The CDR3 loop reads CASSFLPQGRAFF. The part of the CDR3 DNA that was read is TGTGCCAGTAGTTTTCTCCCGCAGGGTCGA.

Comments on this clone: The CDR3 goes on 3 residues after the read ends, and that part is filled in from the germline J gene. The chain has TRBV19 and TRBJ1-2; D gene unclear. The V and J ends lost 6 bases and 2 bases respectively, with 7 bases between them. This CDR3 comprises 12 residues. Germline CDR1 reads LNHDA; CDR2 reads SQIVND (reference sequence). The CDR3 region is CASRGQNYGYTF. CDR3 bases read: TGTGCCAGTAGAGGGCAGAACTATGGC.

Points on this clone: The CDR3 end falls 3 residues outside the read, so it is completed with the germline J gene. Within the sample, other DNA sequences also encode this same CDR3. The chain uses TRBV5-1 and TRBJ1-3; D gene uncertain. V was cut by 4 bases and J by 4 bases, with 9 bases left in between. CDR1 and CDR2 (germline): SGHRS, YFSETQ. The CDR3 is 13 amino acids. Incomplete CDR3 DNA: TGCGCCAGCAGCCCAGAAGCGGGAAACACC. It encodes CASSPEAGNT. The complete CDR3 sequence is CASSPEAGNTIYF.

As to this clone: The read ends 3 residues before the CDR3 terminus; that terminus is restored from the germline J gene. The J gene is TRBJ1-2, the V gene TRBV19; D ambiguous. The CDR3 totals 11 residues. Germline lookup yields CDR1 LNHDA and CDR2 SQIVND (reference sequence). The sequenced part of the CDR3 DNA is TGTGCCAGTACTCACTACAATGAC. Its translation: CASTHYND. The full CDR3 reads CASTHYNDYTF.

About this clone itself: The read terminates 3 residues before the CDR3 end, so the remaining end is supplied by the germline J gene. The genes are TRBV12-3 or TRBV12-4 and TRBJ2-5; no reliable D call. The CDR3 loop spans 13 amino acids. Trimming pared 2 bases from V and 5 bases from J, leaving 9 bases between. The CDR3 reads CASSLTRWETQYF. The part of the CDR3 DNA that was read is TGTGCCAGCAGTTTAACCCGGTGGGAGACC.

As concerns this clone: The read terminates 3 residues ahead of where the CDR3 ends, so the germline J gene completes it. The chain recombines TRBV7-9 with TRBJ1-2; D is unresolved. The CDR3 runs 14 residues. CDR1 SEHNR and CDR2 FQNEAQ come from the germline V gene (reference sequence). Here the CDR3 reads CASSSTAAAGGYTF. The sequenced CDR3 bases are TGTGCCAGCAGTTCCACCGCGGCCGCGGGCGGC.

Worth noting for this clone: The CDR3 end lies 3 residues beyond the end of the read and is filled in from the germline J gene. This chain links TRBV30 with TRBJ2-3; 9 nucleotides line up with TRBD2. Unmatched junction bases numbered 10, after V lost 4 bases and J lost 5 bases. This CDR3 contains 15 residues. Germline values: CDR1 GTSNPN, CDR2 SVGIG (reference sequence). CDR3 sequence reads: CAWNSLAGDRDTQYF. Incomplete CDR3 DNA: TGTGCCTGGAATTCCTTAGCGGGGGACCGAGATACG.

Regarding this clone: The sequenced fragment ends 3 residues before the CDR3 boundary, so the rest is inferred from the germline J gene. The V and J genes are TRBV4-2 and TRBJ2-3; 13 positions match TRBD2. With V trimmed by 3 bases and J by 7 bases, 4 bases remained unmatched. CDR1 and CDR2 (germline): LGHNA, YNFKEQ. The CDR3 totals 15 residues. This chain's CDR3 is CASSHTSGGGNTQYF. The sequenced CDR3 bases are TGTGCCAGCAGCCATACTAGCGGGGGGGGGAATACG.

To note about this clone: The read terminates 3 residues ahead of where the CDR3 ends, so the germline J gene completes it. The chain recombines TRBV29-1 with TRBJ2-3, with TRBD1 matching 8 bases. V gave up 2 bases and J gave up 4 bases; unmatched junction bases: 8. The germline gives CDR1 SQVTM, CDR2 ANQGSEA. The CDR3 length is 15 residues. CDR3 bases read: TGCAGCGTTGAAAACCGGGGACAGGCCGCAGATACG. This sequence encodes CSVENRGQAADT. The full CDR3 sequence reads CSVENRGQAADTQYF.

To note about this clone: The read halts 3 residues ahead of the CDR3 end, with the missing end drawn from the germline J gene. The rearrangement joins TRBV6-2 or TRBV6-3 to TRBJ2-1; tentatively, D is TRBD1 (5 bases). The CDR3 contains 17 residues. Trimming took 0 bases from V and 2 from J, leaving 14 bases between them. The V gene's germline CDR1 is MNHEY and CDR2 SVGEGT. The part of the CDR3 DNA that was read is TGTGCCAGCAGTTACTCGAGTAAGGGGCTCCCCTACAATGAG. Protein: CASSYSSKGLPYNE. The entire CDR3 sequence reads CASSYSSKGLPYNEQFF.